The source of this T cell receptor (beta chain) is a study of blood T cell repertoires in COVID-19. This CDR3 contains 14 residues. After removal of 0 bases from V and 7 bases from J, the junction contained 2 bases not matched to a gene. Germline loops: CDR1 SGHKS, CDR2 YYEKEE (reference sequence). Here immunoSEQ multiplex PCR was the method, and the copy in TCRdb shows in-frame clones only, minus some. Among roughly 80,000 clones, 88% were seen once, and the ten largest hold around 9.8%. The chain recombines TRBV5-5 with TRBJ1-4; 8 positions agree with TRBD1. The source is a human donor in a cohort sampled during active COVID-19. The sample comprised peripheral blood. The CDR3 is CASSLDRGGEKLFF. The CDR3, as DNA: TGTGCCAGCAGCTTGGACAGGGGGGGTGAAAAACTGTTTTTT.